The entry below gives a single T cell receptor beta chain sequence along with its context. Antigen: not known. All patients experienced relapse after autologous stem cell transplantation, and brentuximab vedotin exposure was variable. Best responses included complete response and partial response; otherwise, the best response was progressive disease. This CDR3 spans 13 amino acids. Trimming removed 4 bases at V and 1 base at J, with 3 bases between. In germline, CDR1 is SGHRS, CDR2 YFSETQ. TCRdb keeps only in-frame clones here, not all; method: immunoSEQ multiplex PCR. This repertoire shows under 25,000 clones, over 60% found once; its top ten account for about 17%. The data belong to a study of PD-1 blockade in classical Hodgkin lymphoma. Whole-study findings and limits: While CD8+ TCR diversity did not rise significantly by C4D1, CD4+ TCR diversity did. It was reported that newly diagnosed patients had less baseline TCR diversity than healthy donors. Sources of repertoire differences remain undefined, possibly disease activity or prior therapy.

The rearrangement joins TRBV5-1 to TRBJ2-6; D gene unclear. The sample was peripheral blood mononuclear cells (PBMCs), taken before the second cycle of nivolumab. This receptor was obtained from a human donor with classical Hodgkin lymphoma. CDR3 in amino acids: CASSRSGANVLTF. In DNA, the CDR3 is TGCGCCAGCAGCCGTTCTGGGGCCAACGTCCTGACTTTC.